This T cell receptor beta chain was sequenced in a study of vaccination and CD4 T cells after COVID-19. Across the study: Everyone enrolled got two doses of BNT162b2 or mRNA-1273 vaccine. Cultures acting as controls obtained a CEFX pool, an HIV-1 Nef pool, or no peptide. Study results and limitations: There were relatively few convalescent patients studied, and there were no early post-infection timepoints.

With the Oncomine TCR Beta short-read assay, DNA from cultured CD4+ T cells was sequenced. MiXCR, run by TCRdb on the PCR reads, gives a single entry per CDR3 protein. Of over 15,000 distinct CDR3 sequences in the sample, 30% to 45% are singletons; the top ten hold roughly 15%. Germline CDR1 is MNHEY and CDR2 is SMNVEV (reference sequence). J lost 1 base, V lost 2 bases, and 9 bases had no gene match. The CDR3 is made up of 17 amino acids. The sample's treatment: 10-day PBMC culture with coronavirus spike peptide pools or control peptides (ViraFEST assay). Peptide pools at 8 to 10 ug/ml stimulated 2 million or so PBMCs per well with about 9.6 IU/ml IL-2. Turning to this clonotype: Antigen: not known.

V usage is TRBV27 and J usage is TRBJ1-1; 8 positions match TRBD1. This receptor was obtained from a human donor with COVID-19. The sample was cultured CD4+ T cells from blood. Here the CDR3 DNA reads TGTGCCAGCAGTTTACTTCGTGGGACAGGAGAGAACACTGAAGCTTTCTTT. It yields the protein CASSLLRGTGENTEAFF.